One sample yielded the 14 T cell receptor beta chains listed below, sequenced in a study of shared clonotypes between healthy human individuals. Assay: immunoSEQ multiplex PCR; the TCRdb copy retains only in-frame clones and omits some. The repertoire holds around 2.1 million clones, with nearly 97% as singletons. What was sequenced was naive CD4+ T cells sorted from blood. Documented subset: CD45RA+ positively selected. The receptors shown here come from a man aged 18 to 35 in good health.

This chain joins TRBV6-5 and TRBJ2-1; either TRBD1 or TRBD2 may fit D (6 bases each). Between the trimmed V and J ends, which lost 0 bases and 7 bases, there was a span of 13 bases. Germline V CDR1 and CDR2: MNHEY, SVGAGI. The CDR3 consists of 15 residues. Here the CDR3 reads CASSYSGGQGNEQFF. CDR3 DNA: TGTGCCAGCAGTTACTCGGGAGGCCAGGGGAATGAGCAGTTCTTC.

The rearrangement joins TRBV12-5 to TRBJ2-5; D remains unclear. Germline loops: CDR1 LGHNT, CDR2 FRNRAP. The CDR3 has 15 amino acids. The V end lost 1 base, the J end lost 5 bases, and 14 bases lay between the germline ends. The CDR3 spells CASGLGPSNRETQYF. Here the CDR3 DNA reads TGTGCTAGTGGTTTGGGCCCTAGTAACCGCGAGACCCAGTACTTC.

Concerning this clone itself: The sample has other DNA sequences that encode this CDR3 too. The V gene is TRBV5-1, the J gene TRBJ2-2, with D uncertain. The CDR3 totals 15 residues. Deletions cut 0 bases from V and 0 bases from J, with 6 bases between. Germline loops: CDR1 SGHRS, CDR2 YFSETQ. The CDR3 spells CASSLDRPNTGELFF. In DNA, the CDR3 is TGCGCCAGCAGCTTGGACCGACCGAACACCGGGGAGCTGTTTTTT.

The chain has TRBV11-2 and TRBJ2-7; D may be TRBD2 (5 bases). The V and J ends lost 0 bases and 1 base respectively, with 10 bases between them. Germline V CDR1 and CDR2: SGHAT, FQNNGV. This CDR3 is 15 amino acids long. CDR3 loop: CASSLDSSGSYEQYF. CDR3 DNA: TGTGCCAGCAGCTTAGATAGCAGCGGTTCCTACGAGCAGTACTTC.

This chain connects TRBV4-3 to TRBJ1-2; the match to TRBD1 covers 8 bases. The V gene's germline CDR1 is LGHNA and CDR2 YSLEER. Trimming removed 1 base from V and 2 bases from J; junction bases left unmatched: 0. The CDR3 has 14 residues. The CDR3 DNA reads as TGCGCCAGCAGCCAAGGGGACAGGAACTATGGCTACACCTTC. Residues: CASSQGDRNYGYTF.

CDR3 protein: CASSGIGRRDRGNTGELFF. In DNA, the CDR3 is TGTGCCAGCAGCGGCATTGGCCGACGGGACAGGGGGAACACCGGGGAGCTGTTTTTT. V and J are TRBV9 and TRBJ2-2; 10 nucleotides match TRBD1. V lost 3 bases and J lost 1; bases outside the gene matches: 12. The CDR3 extends over 19 amino acids. Germline values: CDR1 SGDLS, CDR2 YYNGEE.

This chain connects TRBV30 to TRBJ1-5; D is undetermined. Germline V gives CDR1 GTSNPN, CDR2 SVGIG (reference sequence). The CDR3 length is 13 residues. Trimming took 1 base from V and 6 from J, leaving 10 bases between them. CDR3 loop: CAWSGADGQPQHF. CDR3 bases: TGTGCCTGGAGTGGGGCAGACGGTCAGCCCCAGCATTTT.

The rearrangement uses TRBV11-2 and TRBJ2-7; 7 bases map to TRBD2. Per germline, CDR1 SGHAT and CDR2 FQNNGV. This CDR3 region has 14 residues. The trim removed 0 bases at V and 4 bases at J, leaving 3 bases unmatched. CDR3 region: CASSLDLAEYEQYF. The CDR3 region has the DNA TGTGCCAGCAGCTTAGACCTAGCGGAGTACGAGCAGTACTTC.

CDR3 region: CASRDPGQGSYEQYF. In nucleotides, the CDR3 is TGTGCCAGTCGAGATCCGGGACAGGGTTCCTACGAGCAGTACTTC. The genes are TRBV19 and TRBJ2-7; 9 nucleotides match TRBD1. The CDR3 runs to 15 residues. V trimming: 8 bases; J trimming: 1 base; junction bases outside the gene matches: 9. CDR1 LNHDA and CDR2 SQIVND come from the germline V gene (reference sequence). Together with reference TRBV19 and TRBJ2-7, the CDR3 gives the full variable domain: DGGITQSPKYLFRKEGQNVTLSCEQNLNHDAMYWYRQDPGQGLRLIYYSQIVNDFQKGDIAEGYSVSREKKESFPLTVTSAQKNPTAFYLCASRDPGQGSYEQYFGPGTRLTVT.

The chain links TRBV6-6 to TRBJ1-2; D unclear. V lost 6 bases, J lost 1 base, and 12 bases lay in between. There are 14 residues in the CDR3. CDR1 and CDR2 from the germline V gene are MNHNY and SVGAGI (reference sequence). CDR3 amino acids: CASSPPAVNYGYTF. CDR3 sequence (DNA): TGTGCCAGCAGCCCACCGGCAGTTAACTATGGCTACACCTTC.

V is TRBV18 and J is TRBJ1-4; no clear D. Trimming stripped 5 bases from V and 7 bases from J, with 14 bases between. CDR1 KGHSH and CDR2 LQKENI come from the germline V gene. The CDR3 spans 14 residues. CDR3: CASSIGMVGEKLFF. CDR3 sequence (DNA): TGTGCCAGCTCAATAGGGATGGTTGGTGAAAAACTGTTTTTT.

This sequence joins TRBV11-2 and TRBJ1-1, with D perhaps matching TRBD1 (6 bases). CDR1 is SGHAT, CDR2 FQNNGV, per germline. This CDR3 has 18 amino acids. The germline V and J ends were trimmed by 1 base and 0 bases, with 18 bases remaining between them. CDR3 coding DNA: TGTGCCAGCAGCTTAGCCCAAACGGGACAAGGTATGAACACTGAAGCTTTCTTT. As protein: CASSLAQTGQGMNTEAFF.

The CDR3: CASSLGPRGDKGEKLFF. CDR3 nucleotides: TGCGCCAGCAGCTTGGGCCCCCGGGGGGATAAAGGTGAAAAACTGTTTTTT. V gene TRBV5-1 combines with J gene TRBJ1-4; D is perhaps TRBD1 (5 bases). The CDR3 loop spans 17 amino acids. V was trimmed by 0 bases and J by 7 bases, leaving 19 bases between them. CDR1 and CDR2 (germline): SGHRS, YFSETQ. Filled out from reference TRBV5-1 and TRBJ1-4, the complete variable domain reads KAGVTQTPRYLIKTRGQQVTLSCSPISGHRSVSWYQQTPGQGLQFLFEYFSETQRNKGNFPGRFSGRQFSNSRSEMNVSTLELGDSALYLCASSLGPRGDKGEKLFFGSGTQLSVL.

The rearrangement joins TRBV9 to TRBJ2-7, with D possibly TRBD2 on 5 matching bases. Germline CDR1 reads SGDLS; CDR2 reads YYNGEE. The V end lost 2 bases, the J end lost 6 bases, and 12 bases lay between the germline ends. This CDR3 spans 13 amino acids. CDR3 nucleotide sequence: TGTGCCAGCAGCGTTTTAGGGAGTAGCGAGCAGTACTTC. It is translated as CASSVLGSSEQYF. Variable domain in full (rest from reference TRBV9 and TRBJ2-7): DSGVTQTPKHLITATGQRVTLRCSPRSGDLSVYWYQQSLDQGLQFLIQYYNGEERAKGNILERFSAQQFPDLHSELNLSSLELGDSALYFCASSVLGSSEQYFGPGTRLTVT.